Shown below are 31 T cell receptor beta chains from a single sample sequenced in a study of cytomegalovirus exposure and HLA in healthy donors. The study ran its PCR with 60 Vbeta and 13 Jbeta primers. The data were produced by immunoSEQ multiplex PCR, yet TCRdb's version contains in-frame clones alone and is incomplete. The data show 150,000 to 250,000 clones, just over 75% seen once. The sequenced material came from PBMCs. These receptors were obtained from a man aged 25 to 45 in good health and CMV-seronegative.

The chain couples TRBV5-6 to TRBJ2-2; TRBD2 matches 7 bases. This CDR3 is 16 amino acids long. Germline lookup yields CDR1 SGHDT and CDR2 YYEEEE. The V and J ends lost 0 bases and 4 bases, in that order; junction bases with no gene match: 6. The CDR3 loop reads CASSLVMLAATGELFF. DNA of the CDR3: TGTGCCAGCAGCTTGGTGATGCTAGCGGCCACCGGGGAGCTGTTTTTT.

This clone was picked up a small number of times. The chain recombines TRBV7-3 with TRBJ1-1, with 7 nucleotides matching TRBD1. From germline, CDR1 is SGHTA and CDR2 FQGTGA. The trim removed 3 bases at V and 0 bases at J, leaving 4 bases unmatched. The CDR3 is made up of 15 amino acids. CDR3 DNA: TGTGCCAGCAGCTTCGGGCAGGGGGTGAACACTGAAGCTTTCTTT. Protein product: CASSFGQGVNTEAFF.

The chain joins TRBV5-6 to TRBJ2-7; D is possibly TRBD1 (6 bases). V was clipped by 2 bases and J by 2 bases, with 11 bases between them. Germline CDR1 is SGHDT and CDR2 is YYEEEE. There are 14 residues in the CDR3. The CDR3 here is CASSFDRSTYEQYF. CDR3 DNA sequence: TGTGCCAGCAGCTTCGACAGGAGCACCTACGAGCAGTACTTC. Based on the CDR3 plus reference TRBV5-6 and TRBJ2-7, the full variable domain is DAGVTQSPTHLIKTRGQQVTLRCSPKSGHDTVSWYQQALGQGPQFIFQYYEEEERQRGNFPDRFSGHQFPNYSSELNVNALLLGDSALYLCASSFDRSTYEQYFGPGTRLTVT.

This chain joins TRBV7-2 and TRBJ1-2; TRBD1 matches at 10 bases. J was trimmed by 4 bases and V by 7 bases; bases with no gene match: 9. Germline-derived CDR1 and CDR2 are SGHTA and FQGNSA. The CDR3 is 15 amino acids. CDR3 in DNA: TGTGCCAGCATGCCCGGGACAGGGGTTTTCTATGGCTACACCTTC. Protein product: CASMPGTGVFYGYTF.

The J gene is TRBJ1-4, the V gene TRBV19, with D unclear. The CDR3 length is 11 residues. V gave up 6 bases and J gave up 12 bases, with 11 bases separating them. Per germline, CDR1 LNHDA and CDR2 SQIVND (reference sequence). The CDR3 coding sequence is TGTGCCAGTAGGGCGGCAGCTCAACTGTTTTTT. Protein product: CASRAAAQLFF.

The chain is built from TRBV5-1 and TRBJ2-3; the D gene is possibly TRBD2 (6 bases). This CDR3 region has 19 residues. Germline V gene data show CDR1 as SGHRS and CDR2 as YFSETQ. The germline V and J ends were trimmed by 0 bases and 2 bases, with 22 bases remaining between them. The CDR3 DNA reads as TGCGCCAGCAGCTTGGGGCGTTCGCGCGCGGGGCCTGACACAGATACGCAGTATTTT. The encoded protein is CASSLGRSRAGPDTDTQYF.

The rearrangement joins TRBV7-9 to TRBJ1-2, with 10 nucleotides matching TRBD1. V was clipped by 6 bases and J by 1 base; unmatched bases: 5. CDR1 is SEHNR and CDR2 is FQNEAQ in the germline V gene (reference sequence). The CDR3 totals 15 residues. CDR3 region: CASREGQGINYGYTF. The CDR3 nucleotides read TGTGCCAGCAGGGAGGGACAGGGGATTAACTATGGCTACACCTTC.

The chain carries TRBV5-6 and TRBJ2-7; TRBD1 matches at 9 bases. Germline V gene data show CDR1 as SGHDT and CDR2 as YYEEEE. V lost 4 bases, J lost 4 bases, and 6 bases stayed unmatched. This CDR3 has 14 residues. The CDR3, as DNA: TGTGCCAGCAGCCGTGGACAGGGGCAATACGAGCAGTACTTC. Translated: CASSRGQGQYEQYF.

This clone occurred once. This chain links TRBV5-1 with TRBJ2-1; perhaps TRBD2 as D (6 bases). V was cut by 0 bases and J by 10 bases, with 11 bases left in between. The CDR3 contains 13 residues. CDR1 is SGHRS, CDR2 YFSETQ, per germline. The CDR3 spells CASSLAAGPEQFF. CDR3 bases: TGCGCCAGCAGCTTGGCTGCGGGACCGGAGCAGTTCTTC. The whole variable domain, remainder taken from reference TRBV5-1 and TRBJ2-1, is KAGVTQTPRYLIKTRGQQVTLSCSPISGHRSVSWYQQTPGQGLQFLFEYFSETQRNKGNFPGRFSGRQFSNSRSEMNVSTLELGDSALYLCASSLAAGPEQFFGPGTRLTVL.

V usage is TRBV18 and J usage is TRBJ2-5, with D unclear. CDR1 is KGHSH and CDR2 is LQKENI in the germline V gene. The CDR3 sequence is 14 residues long. V was clipped by 1 base and J by 0 bases, with 6 bases between them. The CDR3 sequence: CASSPRDNQETQYF. The CDR3 nucleotides read TGTGCCAGCTCACCACGCGACAACCAAGAGACCCAGTACTTC.

This clone has only a few counts. The gene calls are TRBV4-1 and TRBJ2-1, with TRBD2 matching over 10 bases. The CDR3 is 19 residues long. The V segment lost 0 bases and the J segment 4 bases; nucleotides outside the gene matches: 12. The germline V gene has CDR1 MGHRA and CDR2 YSYEKL. CDR3 sequence (DNA): TGCGCCAGCAGCCAAGATTCTAGCGGGAGACCAACGCTATACAATGAGCAGTTCTTC. Its protein product is CASSQDSSGRPTLYNEQFF.

The chain joins TRBV7-9 to TRBJ2-3; 13 positions agree with TRBD2. Looked up from germline, CDR1 is SEHNR and CDR2 is FQNEAQ (reference sequence). Trimming removed 4 bases from V and 0 bases from J; junction bases left unmatched: 1. This CDR3 comprises 16 residues. CDR3 amino acids: CASSWTSGGSTDTQYF. The CDR3 region has the DNA TGTGCCAGCAGCTGGACTAGCGGGGGAAGCACAGATACGCAGTATTTT.

V gene TRBV19 combines with J gene TRBJ1-5, with D perhaps TRBD1 (6 bases). Germline loops: CDR1 LNHDA, CDR2 SQIVND (reference sequence). V lost 4 bases and J lost 5, with 12 bases in between. The CDR3 is made up of 14 amino acids. The CDR3 DNA is TGTGCCAGTAGTAAAGAGGGGGGGTATCAGCCCCAGCATTTT. It codes for CASSKEGGYQPQHF.

Details on this clone: This sample includes further DNA sequences coding for the same CDR3. The chain carries TRBV7-9 and TRBJ2-7; 7 bases match TRBD2. The V and J ends lost 4 bases and 1 base, in that order; junction bases with no gene match: 4. The CDR3 covers 14 residues. Germline V gives CDR1 SEHNR, CDR2 FQNEAQ (reference sequence). The DNA for the CDR3 is TGTGCCAGCAGCTCTACGGGAGGTTCCTACGAGCAGTACTTC. It translates to CASSSTGGSYEQYF.

In its sample, this clone was seen a few times. The chain uses TRBV6-6 and TRBJ2-7; 8 bases match TRBD2. The CDR3 consists of 15 residues. Trimming removed 0 bases from V and 2 bases from J; junction bases left unmatched: 3. Germline V gene sequence: CDR1 MNHNY, CDR2 SVGAGI (reference sequence). CDR3 sequence (DNA): TGTGCCAGCAGTTACTCTACGGGGGGGCCCTACGAGCAGTACTTC. It codes for CASSYSTGGPYEQYF.

The V call is TRBV28, the J call TRBJ2-7; D might be TRBD2 (7 bases). The ends were cut back, 6 bases at V and 4 bases at J, with 16 bases in the middle. Germline V gene lookup returns CDR1 MDHEN and CDR2 SYDVKM. This CDR3 is built from 14 residues. Here the CDR3 reads CASRGAGARYEQYF. In nucleotides, the CDR3 is TGTGCCAGCAGGGGGGCGGGAGCAAGGTACGAGCAGTACTTC.

The rearrangement joins TRBV28 to TRBJ2-1; 9 bases are shared with TRBD1. V was pared by 6 bases and J by 3 bases, with 15 bases of the junction left unmatched. Per the germline V gene, CDR1 is MDHEN and CDR2 is SYDVKM. The CDR3 has 18 residues. The CDR3: CASSSFKGSGQGYNEQFF. CDR3 DNA: TGTGCCAGCAGCTCCTTTAAGGGATCGGGACAGGGCTACAATGAGCAGTTCTTC.

V gene TRBV28 combines with J gene TRBJ2-7, with 10 bases aligning to TRBD2. The CDR3 contains 16 residues. CDR1 MDHEN and CDR2 SYDVKM come from the germline V gene. With 2 bases clipped from V and 3 bases from J, the junction kept 7 bases outside the gene matches. The CDR3 DNA is TGTGCCAGCAGTTTAGTGACTAGCGGGCTATACTACGAGCAGTACTTC. Encoded protein: CASSLVTSGLYYEQYF.

This clone was detected a few times. The chain links TRBV21-1 to TRBJ2-5; the table's D call TRBD1 went unverified against the DNA. TRBV21-1 is listed as a pseudogene. The CDR3 length is 15 residues. CDR3: CASSTRDRGGETQYF. DNA for the CDR3: TGTGCCAGCAGCACCCGGGACAGGGGTGGAGAGACCCAGTACTTC.

The chain carries TRBV27 and TRBJ2-7, with 10 nucleotides matching TRBD1. The CDR3 runs 16 residues. The V and J ends lost 5 bases and 5 bases, in that order; junction bases with no gene match: 12. Germline values: CDR1 MNHEY, CDR2 SMNVEV (reference sequence). The CDR3 sequence is CASSTYNRDRGHEQYF. CDR3 nucleotides: TGTGCCAGCAGTACCTACAACCGGGACAGGGGCCACGAGCAGTACTTC.

This rearrangement joins TRBV10-1 to TRBJ2-1, with 7 bases that match TRBD1. Trimming at V came to 4 bases and at J to 3 bases, leaving 6 bases not matched to a gene. There are 15 residues in the CDR3. From germline, CDR1 is WNHNN and CDR2 SYGVQD (reference sequence). CDR3 residues: CASSAKDRDYNEQFF. Written as DNA, the CDR3 is TGCGCCAGCAGTGCTAAAGACAGGGACTACAATGAGCAGTTCTTC.

V gene TRBV6-1 combines with J gene TRBJ2-6; a possible D gene is TRBD2 (6 bases). CDR1 and CDR2 (germline): MNHNS, SASEGT. Trimming took off 9 bases at V and 0 bases at J, with 9 bases between the two ends. The CDR3 runs to 14 residues. The CDR3 sequence is CASRELSGANVLTF. CDR3 nucleotide sequence: TGTGCCAGTCGGGAGCTCTCTGGGGCCAACGTCCTGACTTTC.

The chain links TRBV11-2 to TRBJ2-1; D is unresolved. Trimming took off 3 bases at V and 0 bases at J, with 6 bases between the two ends. CDR1 and CDR2 (germline): SGHAT, FQNNGV. The CDR3 consists of 14 residues. The CDR3 sequence is CASSLASSYNEQFF. The CDR3 DNA sequence: TGTGCCAGCAGCTTGGCTAGCTCCTACAATGAGCAGTTCTTC.

The chain is built from TRBV28 and TRBJ2-6, with TRBD1 identical over 8 bases. The length of the CDR3 is 15 residues. Per germline, CDR1 MDHEN and CDR2 SYDVKM. Trimming removed 6 bases from V and 2 bases from J; junction bases left unmatched: 3. The CDR3 nucleotides read TGTGCCAGCAGCCTGGACAGGGCTGGGGCCAACGTCCTGACTTTC. Translation: CASSLDRAGANVLTF.

The DNA for the CDR3 is TGTGCCAGCAGCCCGACTAGCGGGATAGGGGAGACCCAGTACTTC. It codes for CASSPTSGIGETQYF. This chain joins TRBV6-5 and TRBJ2-5; 11 bases align to TRBD2. This CDR3 is built from 15 residues. Trimming cost V 6 bases and J 5 bases; bases outside gene matches: 8. Germline-derived CDR1 and CDR2 are MNHEY and SVGAGI.

The rearrangement joins TRBV27 to TRBJ1-6; 7 bases map to TRBD1. This CDR3 contains 16 residues. CDR1 is MNHEY and CDR2 is SMNVEV in the germline V gene (reference sequence). J lost 4 bases, V lost 8 bases, and 11 bases had no gene match. In DNA form, the CDR3 reads TGTGCCAGCTCCAATAGGGGGACAGATTATAATTCACCCCTCCACTTT. Its protein is CASSNRGTDYNSPLHF.

J is TRBJ2-3 and V is TRBV9; 8 bases fit TRBD2. V shed 4 bases and J 0 bases; nucleotides not matched to a gene: 4. Germline CDR1 is SGDLS and CDR2 is YYNGEE. CDR3 length equals 15 residues. CDR3 sequence (DNA): TGTGCCAGCAGCAAGACTAGCGTAAGCACAGATACGCAGTATTTT. Its protein product is CASSKTSVSTDTQYF.

This sequence joins TRBV11-2 and TRBJ2-1; maybe TRBD2 (5 bases). CDR1 SGHAT and CDR2 FQNNGV come from the germline V gene. V was trimmed by 9 bases and J by 3 bases, leaving 9 bases between them. The CDR3 loop spans 12 amino acids. The DNA of the CDR3 is TGTGCCAGTACGGGGAGCTACAATGAGCAGTTCTTC. This codes for CASTGSYNEQFF.

The chain carries TRBV5-4 and TRBJ1-4; tentatively, D is TRBD1 (6 bases). This CDR3 spans 15 amino acids. Germline V gene data show CDR1 as SGHNT and CDR2 as YYREEE (reference sequence). The V end was cut by 5 bases, the J end by 5 bases, with 16 bases between. The CDR3 spells CASRSGGASNEKLFF. DNA of the CDR3: TGTGCCAGCAGATCGGGGGGGGCCTCCAATGAAAAACTGTTTTTT.

V is TRBV5-1 and J is TRBJ1-4; a possible D gene is TRBD1 (6 bases). CDR1 is SGHRS and CDR2 is YFSETQ in the germline V gene. Trimming shortened V by 3 bases and J by 8 bases, and 17 bases separated the two germline ends. The CDR3 is 15 residues long. CDR3: CASSWDIPAREKLFF. The CDR3 nucleotides are TGCGCCAGCAGCTGGGACATCCCAGCGAGGGAAAAACTGTTTTTT.

The chain links TRBV5-4 to TRBJ1-1; no reliable D call. V was clipped by 6 bases and J by 3 bases, with 18 bases between them. Germline V CDR1 and CDR2: SGHNT, YYREEE (reference sequence). The length of the CDR3 is 15 residues. The CDR3 here is CASISDPKRYTEAFF. CDR3 DNA sequence: TGTGCCAGCATTTCCGACCCGAAGAGGTACACTGAAGCTTTCTTT.